This entry features one TCR beta chain sequence. What it recognizes is unknown. Primers used in a second PCR of roughly 6 to 12 cycles were a sample-barcoded 5' primer and a J-beta primer mix. TCRdb processed the 5' RACE reads anew with MiXCR; each CDR3 protein has one entry. The table includes 1.5 million or so distinct CDR3 sequences, 42% detected once. This sample is part of a study of blood T cells in healthy people across ages. Findings and limits, study-wide: Estimates of diversity drawn from one million T cells were considered underestimates.

Germline V lookup: CDR1 SEHNR, CDR2 FQNEAQ (reference sequence). V lost 5 bases to trimming and J lost 0 bases, with 12 bases between them. The CDR3 is 15 residues long. The sequence derives from a woman between 18 and 30 years old in good health. J is TRBJ2-3 and V is TRBV7-9; perhaps D is TRBD1 or TRBD2 (5 bases each). Sample: blood. The CDR3 DNA reads as TGTGCCAGCAGCCCAGACAGACTAAGCACAGATACGCAGTATTTT. Its translation is CASSPDRLSTDTQYF.